The 16 T cell receptor beta chains reported below all come from one sample, sequenced in a study of T cell changes during pregnancy in multiple sclerosis. Repertoires were generated with immunoSEQ multiplex PCR, while TCRdb's copy carries only in-frame clones and drops some. The repertoire holds tens of thousands of clones, roughly nine tenths seen once, with 5.5% to 7% in the top ten. The sample consisted of CD8+ T cells from peripheral blood mononuclear cells, taken in the second trimester of pregnancy. Source of these receptors: a female donor with multiple sclerosis, enrolled in a pregnancy study.

The rearrangement uses TRBV6-5 and TRBJ2-2; possibly TRBD2 for D (6 bases). The CDR3 is 15 residues long. V was clipped by 4 bases and J by 6 bases, with 15 bases between them. Germline CDR1 is MNHEY and CDR2 is SVGAGI. The CDR3 sequence: CASSFPGDGSGELFF. CDR3 bases: TGTGCCAGCAGTTTTCCGGGAGATGGCTCCGGGGAGCTGTTTTTT.

V usage is TRBV28 and J usage is TRBJ2-7; 10 nucleotides align to TRBD2. The CDR3 is 16 residues long. CDR1 MDHEN and CDR2 SYDVKM come from the germline V gene. The ends lost 6 bases at V and 5 bases at J; junction bases unmatched: 13. CDR3 sequence: CASRLRWLAGADEQYF. CDR3 DNA: TGTGCCAGCAGACTACGTTGGCTAGCGGGAGCGGACGAGCAGTACTTC.

This chain links TRBV19 with TRBJ1-2; D perhaps matches TRBD1 (6 bases). V was clipped by 5 bases and J by 8 bases, with 15 bases between them. The length of the CDR3 is 13 residues. Germline V lookup: CDR1 LNHDA, CDR2 SQIVND (reference sequence). The CDR3 bases are TGTGCCAGTAGTGGACAGTACTATGCGGGCTACACCTTC. Its translation: CASSGQYYAGYTF.

The chain uses TRBV27 and TRBJ1-4, with D unresolved. The CDR3 length is 15 residues. Germline V gene data show CDR1 as MNHEY and CDR2 as SMNVEV (reference sequence). V was shortened by 5 bases and J by 8 bases, with 18 bases between the two germline ends. The CDR3 DNA is TGTGCCAGCAGTCCCCCCGGGGTCGGGCCAGAAAAACTGTTTTTT. The encoded protein is CASSPPGVGPEKLFF.

The rearrangement joins TRBV27 to TRBJ2-5; a weak D match, TRBD1 (6 bases). V gave up 4 bases and J gave up 3 bases, with 12 bases separating them. This CDR3 contains 14 residues. Germline V gene lookup returns CDR1 MNHEY and CDR2 SMNVEV (reference sequence). The CDR3 DNA follows: TGTGCCAGCAGTTCCCGTCACAGGGAAGAGACCCAGTACTTC. It encodes CASSSRHREETQYF.

This clone occurred once. The chain couples TRBV7-6 to TRBJ2-7, with TRBD1 matching 7 bases. V dropped 1 base and J dropped 6; count of bases not matched to a gene: 3. The germline gives CDR1 SGHVS, CDR2 FNYEAQ. This CDR3 spans 13 amino acids. The CDR3 DNA reads TGTGCCAGCAGCTTAGGCGACAGGGTCGAGCAGTACTTC. Translation gives CASSLGDRVEQYF.

J is TRBJ2-6 and V is TRBV4-3, with 8 bases identical to TRBD2. The CDR3 runs 17 residues. J lost 1 base, V lost 5 bases, and 7 bases had no gene match. Germline CDR1 and CDR2: LGHNA and YSLEER. CDR3 sequence (DNA): TGCGCCAGCAGCGCGGGGGGTGATTGGTCTGGGGCCAACGTCCTGACTTTC. This codes for CASSAGGDWSGANVLTF.

This chain links TRBV30 with TRBJ2-5, with 13 bases identical to TRBD2. The CDR3 consists of 15 residues. V lost 5 bases to trimming and J lost 5 bases; unmatched junction nucleotides: 8. From germline, CDR1 is GTSNPN and CDR2 SVGIG (reference sequence). Here the CDR3 reads CAWGTSGTPGETQYF. The CDR3 DNA follows: TGTGCCTGGGGGACTAGCGGGACTCCCGGGGAGACCCAGTACTTC. The variable domain in full, with the rest retrieved from reference TRBV30 and TRBJ2-5, is SQTIHQWPATLVQPVGSPLSLECTVEGTSNPNLYWYRQAAGRGLQLLFYSVGIGQISSEVPQNLSASRPQDRQFILSSKKLLLSDSGFYLCAWGTSGTPGETQYFGPGTRLLVL.

The rearrangement joins TRBV11-2 to TRBJ1-1, with 9 bases aligning to TRBD1. CDR3 length: 14 amino acids. CDR1 and CDR2 (germline): SGHAT, FQNNGV. The V and J ends lost 6 bases and 1 base, in that order; junction bases with no gene match: 3. The CDR3 DNA is TGTGCCAGCAGTACAGGGGGCCGGAACACTGAAGCTTTCTTT. Its protein product is CASSTGGRNTEAFF. The variable domain in full, with the rest retrieved from reference TRBV11-2 and TRBJ1-1, is EAGVAQSPRYKIIEKRQSVAFWCNPISGHATLYWYQQILGQGPKLLIQFQNNGVVDDSQLPKDRFSAERLKGVDSTLKIQPAKLEDSAVYLCASSTGGRNTEAFFGQGTRLTVV.

The genes are TRBV2 and TRBJ1-1; perhaps TRBD1 as D (6 bases). Per the germline V gene, CDR1 is SNHLY and CDR2 is FYNNEI. V gave up 7 bases and J gave up 5 bases, with 14 bases separating them. The CDR3 is 13 amino acids. CDR3 in DNA: TGTGCCAGCATCACTCAAGGGGGAACTGAAGCTTTCTTT. As protein: CASITQGGTEAFF. Combining the CDR3 with reference TRBV2 and TRBJ1-1 gives the whole variable domain EPEVTQTPSHQVTQMGQEVILRCVPISNHLYFYWYRQILGQKVEFLVSFYNNEISEKSEIFDDQFSVERPDGSNFTLKIRSTKLEDSAMYFCASITQGGTEAFFGQGTRLTVV.

The genes are TRBV11-3 and TRBJ1-2; D is unclear. There are 17 residues in the CDR3. Germline CDR1 and CDR2: SGHNT and YENEEA. Trimming pared 0 bases from V and 0 bases from J, leaving 14 bases between. The CDR3 DNA sequence: TGTGCCAGCAGCTTAGAACACCCCACCTCCACTAACTATGGCTACACCTTC. It translates to CASSLEHPTSTNYGYTF.

This chain uses TRBV21-1 with TRBJ1-4; TRBD1, the D gene given by the table, was not confirmed from the DNA. TRBV21-1 is labeled a pseudogene. The CDR3 is made up of 18 amino acids. The CDR3 sequence is CASSKVDRGRKTNEKLFF. CDR3 DNA sequence: TGTGCCAGCAGCAAAGTCGACAGGGGGCGGAAGACTAATGAAAAACTGTTTTTT.

A single count supports this clone. V and J are TRBV4-1 and TRBJ2-7; 11 bases are shared with TRBD1. Germline V gene data show CDR1 as MGHRA and CDR2 as YSYEKL. CDR3 size: 14 residues. V lost 4 bases to trimming and J lost 6 bases; unmatched junction nucleotides: 5. The CDR3 nucleotides read TGCGCCAGCAGCCCGGGACAGGGGGGATCCGAGCAGTACTTC. It yields the protein CASSPGQGGSEQYF.

This clone was recorded only once. The chain joins TRBV10-2 to TRBJ2-1; TRBD2 matches 10 bases. J lost 13 bases, V lost 2 bases, and 14 bases had no gene match. This CDR3 is built from 16 residues. The germline gives CDR1 WSHSY, CDR2 SAAADI. Written as DNA, the CDR3 is TGCGCCAGCAGTGAGCAGTTACTAGCGGGGCGACAAACACAGTTCTTC. It translates to CASSEQLLAGRQTQFF.

This clone showed up just a few times. The J gene is TRBJ1-2, the V gene TRBV5-1; D is undetermined. V shed 6 bases and J shed 5 bases, with 17 bases lying between them. Germline V gene sequence: CDR1 SGHRS, CDR2 YFSETQ. The CDR3 has 14 residues. CDR3 sequence: CASTYDLEFYGYTF. In nucleotides, the CDR3 is TGCGCCAGCACTTACGACCTAGAATTTTATGGCTACACCTTC.

The genes are TRBV7-9 and TRBJ2-7; D is undetermined. The V gene lost 0 bases and the J gene lost 3 bases, with 3 bases spanning the gap. The length of the CDR3 is 12 residues. The germline CDR1 and CDR2 sequences are SEHNR and FQNEAQ (reference sequence). Here the CDR3 reads CASSLAYYEQYF. CDR3 nucleotides: TGTGCCAGCAGCTTAGCGTACTACGAGCAGTACTTC.